Presented here are 16 T cell receptor beta chains from one specimen sequenced in a study of CD8 T cells in ankylosing spondylitis. TCRdb re-called the 5' RACE reads with MiXCR, one entry per CDR3 protein. The sample holds fewer than 550,000 distinct CDR3 sequences, 5.3% seen once. Study findings and constraints: In ankylosing spondylitis blood, a motif of roughly 8 highly homologous TCR beta variants appeared characteristic.

Antigens of these TCRs are unknown. Sequencing was carried out using blood, either unsorted or a sorted T cell fraction (not recorded which). The receptors derive from a male donor with ankylosing spondylitis.

At least ten counts were recorded for this clonotype. The chain uses TRBV27 and TRBJ1-1, with no clear D. The V end lost 1 base, the J end lost 1 base, and 10 bases lay between the germline ends. Germline V gives CDR1 MNHEY, CDR2 SMNVEV (reference sequence). The CDR3 extends over 15 amino acids. The CDR3 nucleotides are TGTGCCAGCAGTTTATTTGGCTTGGGGAACACTGAAGCTTTCTTT. Protein sequence: CASSLFGLGNTEAFF.

This clonotype was observed many times. J is TRBJ2-7 and V is TRBV25-1, with 7 bases matching TRBD1. This CDR3 is 15 amino acids long. Per germline, CDR1 MGHDK and CDR2 SYGVNS. Trimming cost V 6 bases and J 2 bases; bases outside gene matches: 10. Here the CDR3 DNA reads TGTGCCAGCAGATCCGGGACAGAAGGGACCTACGAGCAGTACTTC. As protein: CASRSGTEGTYEQYF.

This clonotype was observed at least ten times. The chain has TRBV5-6 and TRBJ2-5; D remains ambiguous. Trimming took off 0 bases at V and 2 bases at J, with 5 bases between the two ends. Looked up from germline, CDR1 is SGHDT and CDR2 is YYEEEE. The length of the CDR3 is 13 residues. The CDR3 sequence: CASSLDMQETQYF. The CDR3, as DNA: TGTGCCAGCAGCTTGGACATGCAAGAGACCCAGTACTTC. Full variable domain (missing parts from reference TRBV5-6 and TRBJ2-5): DAGVTQSPTHLIKTRGQQVTLRCSPKSGHDTVSWYQQALGQGPQFIFQYYEEEERQRGNFPDRFSGHQFPNYSSELNVNALLLGDSALYLCASSLDMQETQYFGPGTRLLVL.

This chain links TRBV7-6 with TRBJ2-7; the D gene could be TRBD1 or TRBD2 (5 bases each). Trimming removed 5 bases from V and 2 bases from J, with 16 bases in between. The CDR3 consists of 15 residues. Per the germline V gene, CDR1 is SGHVS and CDR2 is FNYEAQ. The CDR3: CASSRGGDLPYEQYF. The CDR3 nucleotides read TGTGCCAGCAGCCGTGGGGGAGACCTCCCCTACGAGCAGTACTTC.

In its sample, this clonotype was seen many times. The chain links TRBV20-1 to TRBJ2-2; D ambiguous. Per the germline V gene, CDR1 is DFQATT and CDR2 is SNEGSKA (reference sequence). The CDR3 spans 14 residues. V lost 4 bases, J lost 0 bases, and 9 bases lay in between. CDR3 protein: CSAKAEPNTGELFF. For the CDR3, the DNA is TGCAGTGCTAAAGCCGAGCCGAACACCGGGGAGCTGTTTTTT.

This clonotype came up many times. The gene calls are TRBV20-1 and TRBJ2-1, with 9 bases identical to TRBD2. Trimming cost V 6 bases and J 2 bases; bases outside gene matches: 5. Germline assignment: CDR1 DFQATT and CDR2 SNEGSKA (reference sequence). The CDR3 contains 14 residues. The CDR3, as DNA: TGCAGTGCCCAAGCGGGGGGCCCCTACAATGAGCAGTTCTTC. Residues: CSAQAGGPYNEQFF.

This clonotype occurred many times. V and J are TRBV29-1 and TRBJ1-1; 8 nucleotides line up with TRBD1. Germline CDR1 and CDR2: SQVTM and ANQGSEA. Trimming removed 3 bases from V and 11 bases from J; junction bases left unmatched: 11. The length of the CDR3 is 13 residues. The chain's CDR3 is CSVDAQGAPRAFF. The DNA of the CDR3 is TGCAGCGTTGATGCCCAGGGGGCGCCGAGGGCTTTCTTT.

V is TRBV7-3 and J is TRBJ2-1, with D perhaps TRBD2 (7 bases). The CDR3 has 13 amino acids. V was cut by 4 bases and J by 9 bases, with 13 bases left in between. Germline lookup yields CDR1 SGHTA and CDR2 FQGTGA. The CDR3 region has the DNA TGTGCCAGCAGCTATGAACGGGGGGCTGAGCAGTTCTTC. Its translation is CASSYERGAEQFF.

This clonotype was picked up one time. Being one base from a much bigger clone, this may be a read error. The V call is TRBV7-8, the J call TRBJ2-3; 9 bases map to TRBD2. CDR1 is SGHVS and CDR2 is FQNEAQ in the germline V gene. J lost 2 bases, V lost 8 bases, and 11 bases had no gene match. This CDR3 is 16 amino acids long. Written as DNA, the CDR3 is TGTGCCAGCGGCGGCGGGGGGGCACTTCTCACAGATACGCAGTATTTT. It encodes CASGGGGALLTDTQYF.

This clonotype has a count of ten or more. The J gene is TRBJ2-7, the V gene TRBV6-5; 8 positions match TRBD1. The germline CDR1 and CDR2 sequences are MNHEY and SVGAGI. Losses at the gene ends were 2 bases for V and 3 bases for J; bases not matched to a gene: 3. The CDR3 is 14 residues long. This CDR3 reads CASSYTGGYYEQYF. Written as DNA, the CDR3 is TGTGCCAGCAGTTACACAGGGGGTTACTACGAGCAGTACTTC.

Many counts were recorded for this clonotype. The chain carries TRBV29-1 and TRBJ2-7, with TRBD1 as a possible D gene (6 bases). The CDR3 covers 12 residues. The germline CDR1 and CDR2 sequences are SQVTM and ANQGSEA. The V end lost 7 bases, the J end lost 6 bases, and 16 bases lay between the germline ends. As DNA, the CDR3 is TGCAGCGCCACCTCTGTAGGGGGCGAGCAGTACTTC. This gives the protein CSATSVGGEQYF.

At least ten counts were recorded for this clonotype. V and J are TRBV20-1 and TRBJ2-5; the match to TRBD2 covers 9 bases. Unmatched junction bases numbered 3, after V lost 7 bases and J lost 3 bases. CDR3 length equals 12 residues. Germline V gene sequence: CDR1 DFQATT, CDR2 SNEGSKA (reference sequence). Here the CDR3 reads CSGAGGKETQYF. CDR3 DNA sequence: TGCAGTGGAGCGGGGGGTAAAGAGACCCAGTACTTC.

This clonotype was recorded a few times. The V gene is TRBV18, the J gene TRBJ2-1; D unclear. This CDR3 is 12 amino acids long. From germline, CDR1 is KGHSH and CDR2 LQKENI. With 4 bases removed from V and 9 bases from J, the gap between germline ends came to 10 bases. The CDR3 here is CASSRAASEQFF. The DNA for the CDR3 is TGTGCCAGCTCACGGGCGGCGTCTGAGCAGTTCTTC.

This clonotype was observed many times. The chain joins TRBV4-3 to TRBJ2-1; D possibly corresponds to TRBD2 (7 bases). This CDR3 comprises 16 residues. Germline-derived CDR1 and CDR2 are LGHNA and YSLEER. The V end lost 1 base, the J end lost 9 bases, and 19 bases lay between the germline ends. CDR3 bases: TGCGCCAGCAGCCAAGGCGTGCTAGCGGAACAGGGTGAGCAGTTCTTC. Translated, it gives CASSQGVLAEQGEQFF.

This clonotype was recorded many times. The chain carries TRBV20-1 and TRBJ2-5; 7 nucleotides match TRBD2. CDR3 length: 13 residues. Germline V gene lookup returns CDR1 DFQATT and CDR2 SNEGSKA (reference sequence). Trimming cost V 0 bases and J 11 bases; bases outside gene matches: 9. In nucleotides, the CDR3 is TGCAGTGCTAGAGATCTCGGCGGGAGAGTACAGTACTTC. It is translated as CSARDLGGRVQYF.

This clonotype was seen repeatedly, ten times or more. The V and J genes are TRBV29-1 and TRBJ2-3, with 8 nucleotides matching TRBD1. Germline values: CDR1 SQVTM, CDR2 ANQGSEA. V lost 7 bases, J lost 2 bases, and 5 bases stayed unmatched. The CDR3 sequence is 13 residues long. The CDR3 DNA reads TGCAGCGATCGGACAGGGAACACAGATACGCAGTATTTT. Translated: CSDRTGNTDTQYF.